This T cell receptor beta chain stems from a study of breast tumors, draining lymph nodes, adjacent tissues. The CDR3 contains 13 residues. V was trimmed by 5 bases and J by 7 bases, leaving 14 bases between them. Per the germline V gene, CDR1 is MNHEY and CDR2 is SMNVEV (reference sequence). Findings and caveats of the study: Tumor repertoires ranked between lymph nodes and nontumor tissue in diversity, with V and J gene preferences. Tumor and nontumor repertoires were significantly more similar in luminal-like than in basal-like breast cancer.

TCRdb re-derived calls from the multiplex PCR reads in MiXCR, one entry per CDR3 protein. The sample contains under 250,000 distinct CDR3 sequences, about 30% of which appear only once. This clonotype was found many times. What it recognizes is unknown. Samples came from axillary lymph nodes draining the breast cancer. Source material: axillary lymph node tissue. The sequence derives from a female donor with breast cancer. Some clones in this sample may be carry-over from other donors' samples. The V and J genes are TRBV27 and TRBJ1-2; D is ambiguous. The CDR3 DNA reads TGTGCCAGCAGTCCGTACTCGGGCTTTGGCTACACCTTC. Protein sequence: CASSPYSGFGYTF.